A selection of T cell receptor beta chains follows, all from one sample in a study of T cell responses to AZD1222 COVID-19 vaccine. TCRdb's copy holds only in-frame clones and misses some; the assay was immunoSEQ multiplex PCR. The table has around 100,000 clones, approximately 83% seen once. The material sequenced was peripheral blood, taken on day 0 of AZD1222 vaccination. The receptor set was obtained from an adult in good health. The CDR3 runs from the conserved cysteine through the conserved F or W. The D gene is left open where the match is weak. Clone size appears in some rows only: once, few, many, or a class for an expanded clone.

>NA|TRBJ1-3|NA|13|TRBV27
CASSTYSGNTIYF
TGTGCCAGCAGTACCTACTCTGGAAACACCATATATTTT
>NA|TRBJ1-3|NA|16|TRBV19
CASRDGIYQTGNTIYF
TGTGCCAGTAGGGACGGAATCTACCAGACTGGAAACACCATATATTTT
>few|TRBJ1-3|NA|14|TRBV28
CASSWQGGGNTIYF
TGTGCCAGCAGTTGGCAGGGTGGTGGAAACACCATATATTTT
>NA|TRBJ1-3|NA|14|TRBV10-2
CASRLQLAGNTIYF
TGCGCCAGCAGGTTACAATTGGCTGGAAACACCATATATTTT
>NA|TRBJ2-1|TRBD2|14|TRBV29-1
CSPTRTSGSNEQFF
TGCAGCCCAACAAGGACTAGCGGCTCGAATGAGCAGTTCTTC
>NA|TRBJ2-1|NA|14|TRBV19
CASSIRTVYNEQFF
TGTGCCAGTAGTATACGGACTGTCTACAATGAGCAGTTCTTC
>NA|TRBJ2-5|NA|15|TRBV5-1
CASSFTPVGQETQYF
TGCGCCAGCAGCTTCACCCCGGTAGGACAAGAGACCCAGTACTTC
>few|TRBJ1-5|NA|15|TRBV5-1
CASSPGTVKNQPQHF
TGCGCCAGCAGCCCCGGGACGGTAAAAAATCAGCCCCAGCATTTT
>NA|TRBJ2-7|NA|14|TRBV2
CASKDGIQSYEQYF
TGTGCCAGCAAGGACGGGATTCAATCCTACGAGCAGTACTTC
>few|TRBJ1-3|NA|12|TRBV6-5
CASSGSGNTIYF
TGTGCCAGCAGCGGGTCTGGAAACACCATATATTTT
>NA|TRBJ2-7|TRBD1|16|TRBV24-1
CATSDSRQGPPYEQYF
TGTGCCACCAGTGATTCCCGACAGGGGCCACCCTACGAGCAGTACTTC
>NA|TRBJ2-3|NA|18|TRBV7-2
CASSLISMGAGTTDTQYF
TGTGCCAGCAGCTTAATTAGTATGGGTGCGGGGACCACAGATACGCAGTATTTT
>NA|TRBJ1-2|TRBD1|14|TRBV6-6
CASSDRGGNYGYTF
TGTGCCAGCAGCGACAGGGGCGGTAACTATGGCTACACCTTC
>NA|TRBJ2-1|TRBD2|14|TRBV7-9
CASSLGAGFNEQFF
TGTGCCAGCAGCTTAGGAGCGGGATTCAATGAGCAGTTCTTC
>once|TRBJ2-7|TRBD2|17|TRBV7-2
CASSFLTSGRQAYEQYF
TGTGCCAGCAGCTTTTTGACTAGCGGGAGGCAAGCCTACGAGCAGTACTTC
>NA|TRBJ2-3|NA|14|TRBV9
CASSVLSDTDTQYF
TGTGCCAGCAGCGTACTGTCAGACACAGATACGCAGTATTTT
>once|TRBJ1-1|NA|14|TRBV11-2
CASTRGTRGTEAFF
TGTGCCAGCACCCGCGGCACGAGAGGCACTGAAGCTTTCTTT
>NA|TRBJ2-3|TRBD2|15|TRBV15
CATSREGGRPDTQYF
TGTGCCACCAGCAGAGAAGGCGGGAGGCCAGATACGCAGTATTTT
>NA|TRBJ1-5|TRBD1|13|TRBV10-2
CATQQGPGQPQHF
TGCGCCACCCAACAGGGGCCGGGTCAGCCCCAGCATTTT
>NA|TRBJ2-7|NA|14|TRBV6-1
CASSEVFGSYEQYF
TGTGCCAGCAGTGAAGTCTTCGGCTCCTACGAGCAGTACTTC
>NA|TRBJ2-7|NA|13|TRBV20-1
CSASRGRSYEQYF
TGCAGTGCTAGTAGAGGAAGGAGCTACGAGCAGTACTTC
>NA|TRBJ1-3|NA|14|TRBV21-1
CASKGGGLGNTIYF
TGTGCCAGCAAGGGGGGCGGACTTGGAAACACCATATATTTT
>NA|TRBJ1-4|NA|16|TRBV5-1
CASSLDPGAGNEKLFF
TGCGCCAGCAGCTTAGACCCGGGAGCGGGTAATGAAAAACTGTTTTTT
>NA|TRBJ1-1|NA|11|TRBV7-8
CASGQGTEAFF
TGTGCCAGCGGGCAGGGGACTGAAGCTTTCTTT
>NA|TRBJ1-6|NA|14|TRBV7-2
CASSPPARRSPLHF
TGTGCCAGCAGCCCCCCGGCCAGGCGTTCACCCCTCCACTTT
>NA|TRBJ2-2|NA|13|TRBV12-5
CASAKDWAGELFF
TGTGCTAGTGCCAAGGACTGGGCCGGGGAGCTGTTTTTT
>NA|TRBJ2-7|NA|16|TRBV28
CASSLWVAGQSYEQYF
TGTGCCAGCAGTTTATGGGTGGCGGGACAGTCCTACGAGCAGTACTTC
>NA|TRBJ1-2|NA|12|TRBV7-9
CASSLGGYGYTF
TGTGCCAGCAGCCTAGGGGGCTATGGCTACACCTTC
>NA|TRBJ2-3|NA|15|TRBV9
CASSVESMGIGTQYF
TGTGCCAGCAGCGTAGAGTCAATGGGAATAGGTACGCAGTATTTT
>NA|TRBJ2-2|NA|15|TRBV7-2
CASSPRRGTTGELFF
TGTGCCAGCAGCCCCCGAAGAGGAACCACCGGGGAGCTGTTTTTT
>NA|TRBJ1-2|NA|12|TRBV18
CASSFRRDGYTF
TGTGCCAGCTCATTCAGGAGGGATGGCTACACCTTC
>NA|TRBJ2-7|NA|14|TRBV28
CASSSRQSPYEQYF
TGTGCCAGCAGTTCCCGACAGTCGCCCTACGAGCAGTACTTC
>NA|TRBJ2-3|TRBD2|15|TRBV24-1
CATSDSREGGDTQYF
TGTGCCACCAGTGATTCTCGGGAGGGCGGGGATACGCAGTATTTT
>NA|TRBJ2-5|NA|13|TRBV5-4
CASSLQGTETQYF
TGTGCCAGCAGCTTACAGGGCACAGAGACCCAGTACTTC
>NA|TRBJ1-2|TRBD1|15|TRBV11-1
CASSLGRGRSYGYTF
TGTGCCAGCAGCTTGGGCAGGGGGCGAAGCTATGGCTACACCTTC
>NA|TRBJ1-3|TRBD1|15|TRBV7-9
CAGSGQVVSGNTIYF
TGTGCCGGCTCAGGACAGGTAGTATCTGGAAACACCATATATTTT
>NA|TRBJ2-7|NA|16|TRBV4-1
CASSQITGYSSYEQYF
TGCGCCAGCAGCCAAATCACAGGCTACAGCTCCTACGAGCAGTACTTC
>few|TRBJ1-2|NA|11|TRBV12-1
CASSFGQGYTF
TGTGCCAGCAGCTTTGGACAGGGCTACACCTTC
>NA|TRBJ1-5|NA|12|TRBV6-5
CASHTGHQPQHF
TGTGCCAGCCACACAGGGCATCAGCCCCAGCATTTT
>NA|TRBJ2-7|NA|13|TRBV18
CASSPIERYEQYF
TGTGCCAGCTCACCAATTGAACGCTACGAGCAGTACTTC
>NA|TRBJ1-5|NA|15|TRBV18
CASSLQGSGNQPQHF
TGTGCCAGCTCTCTACAGGGATCAGGCAATCAGCCCCAGCATTTT
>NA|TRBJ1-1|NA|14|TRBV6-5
CASSRPGGPTEAFF
TGTGCCAGCAGCCGCCCTGGGGGACCCACTGAAGCTTTCTTT
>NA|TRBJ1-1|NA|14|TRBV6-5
CASSRAGWNTEAFF
TGTGCCAGCAGCCGGGCGGGCTGGAACACTGAAGCTTTCTTT
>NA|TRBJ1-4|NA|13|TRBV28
CASMETTNEKLFF
TGTGCCAGCATGGAGACAACTAATGAAAAACTGTTTTTT
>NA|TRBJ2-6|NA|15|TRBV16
CASSQSYVGANVLTF
TGTGCCAGCAGCCAATCGTATGTCGGGGCCAACGTCCTGACTTTC
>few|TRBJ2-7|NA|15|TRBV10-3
CAIRPSGEISYEQYF
TGTGCCATCAGGCCCTCGGGGGAGATCTCCTACGAGCAGTACTTC
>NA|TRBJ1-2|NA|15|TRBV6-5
CASSYGSGDDYGYTF
TGTGCCAGCAGTTACGGGTCAGGGGATGACTATGGCTACACCTTC
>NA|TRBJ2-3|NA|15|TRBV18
CASSSDAASTDTQYF
TGTGCCAGCTCATCGGACGCCGCTAGCACAGATACGCAGTATTTT
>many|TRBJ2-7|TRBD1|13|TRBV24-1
CATVQGATYEQYF
TGTGCCACCGTTCAGGGGGCAACCTACGAGCAGTACTTC
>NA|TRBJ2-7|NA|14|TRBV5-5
CASRLDGIGREQYF
TGTGCCAGCAGGTTGGACGGAATCGGCCGGGAGCAGTACTTC
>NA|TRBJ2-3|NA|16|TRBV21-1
CASSTRLDPCTDTQYF
TGTGCCAGCAGCACACGCCTCGACCCGTGCACAGATACGCAGTATTTT
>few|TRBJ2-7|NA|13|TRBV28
CASSFQGAYEQYF
TGTGCCAGCAGTTTCCAGGGTGCCTACGAGCAGTACTTC
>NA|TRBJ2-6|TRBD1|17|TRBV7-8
CASRPGTGSSGANVLTF
TGTGCCAGCAGGCCCGGGACAGGAAGCTCTGGGGCCAACGTCCTGACTTTC
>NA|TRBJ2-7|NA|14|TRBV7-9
CASSLNVLSYEQYF
TGTGCCAGCAGCCTAAACGTTCTCTCCTACGAGCAGTACTTC
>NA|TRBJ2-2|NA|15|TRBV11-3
CASSLFSGGTGELFF
TGTGCCAGCAGCTTATTTAGCGGCGGGACCGGGGAGCTGTTTTTT
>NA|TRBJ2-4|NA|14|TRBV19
CASTLPGLINIQYF
TGTGCCAGTACCCTCCCAGGGCTCATAAACATTCAGTACTTC
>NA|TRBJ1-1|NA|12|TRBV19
CASSISSSEAFF
TGTGCCAGTAGTATTTCGAGCAGTGAAGCTTTCTTT
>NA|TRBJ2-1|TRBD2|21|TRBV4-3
CASSQDIGLAGGSSSYNEQFF
TGCGCCAGCAGCCAAGATATAGGACTAGCGGGAGGGTCGAGCTCCTACAATGAGCAGTTCTTC
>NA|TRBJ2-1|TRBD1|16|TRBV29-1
CSVASGQITLGNEQFF
TGCAGCGTCGCTTCGGGACAGATTACCTTAGGCAATGAGCAGTTCTTC